The sequence of this T cell receptor (beta chain) was determined in a study of T cell repertoires in cytomegalovirus infection. In the study overall: CMV epitopes used comprised recently identified HLA-C-restricted ones and well-studied HLA-B-restricted ones.

The CDR3 sequence is 16 residues long. CDR1 is MNHNY, CDR2 SVGAGI, per germline (reference sequence). The J segment lost 0 bases and the V segment lost 6 bases, leaving 10 bases of the junction unmatched. This clonotype was seen a handful of times. No antigen is known for it. TCRdb re-analysed the reads in MiXCR, keeping a single row per CDR3 protein. Of a few hundred thousand distinct CDR3 sequences listed, roughly a third are singletons. Study-level findings and limits: Pooled public TCR beta family frequency picked out CMV carriers with the relevant HLA.

The sequencing used cultured PBMCs, collected from culture after CMV antigen stimulation. The TCR originated in a human donor in good health (CMV status not recorded). Some clones in this sample may be carry-over from other donors' samples. This chain uses TRBV6-6 with TRBJ1-1; 7 bases match TRBD1. CDR3 sequence (DNA): TGTGCCAGCAGCCCGGACAGGAGCCCCATGAACACTGAAGCTTTCTTT. The encoded protein is CASSPDRSPMNTEAFF.